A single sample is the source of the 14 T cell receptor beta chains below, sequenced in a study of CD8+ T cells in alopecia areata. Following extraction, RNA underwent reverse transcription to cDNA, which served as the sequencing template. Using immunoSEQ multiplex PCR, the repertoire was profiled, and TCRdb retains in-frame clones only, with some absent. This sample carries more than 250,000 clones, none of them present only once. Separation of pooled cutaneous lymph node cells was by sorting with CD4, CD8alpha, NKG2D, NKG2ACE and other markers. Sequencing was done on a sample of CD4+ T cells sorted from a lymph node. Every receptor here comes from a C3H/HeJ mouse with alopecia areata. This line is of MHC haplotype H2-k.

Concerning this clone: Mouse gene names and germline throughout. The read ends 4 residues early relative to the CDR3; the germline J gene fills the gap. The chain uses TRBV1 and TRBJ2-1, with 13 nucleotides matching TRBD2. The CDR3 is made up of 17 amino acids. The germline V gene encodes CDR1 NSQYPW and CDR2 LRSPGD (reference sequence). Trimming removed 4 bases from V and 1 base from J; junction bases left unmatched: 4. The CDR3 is CTCSEGDWGGNYAEQFF. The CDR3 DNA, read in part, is TGCACCTGCAGTGAGGGGGACTGGGGGGGGAACTATGCT.

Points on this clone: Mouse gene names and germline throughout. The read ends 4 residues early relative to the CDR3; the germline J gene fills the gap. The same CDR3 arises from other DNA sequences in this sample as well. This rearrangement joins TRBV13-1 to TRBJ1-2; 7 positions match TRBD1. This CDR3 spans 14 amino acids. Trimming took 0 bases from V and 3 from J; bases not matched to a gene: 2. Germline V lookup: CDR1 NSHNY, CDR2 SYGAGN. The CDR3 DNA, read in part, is TGTGCCAGCAGTGATGAGGGGGCGGACTCC. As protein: CASSDEGADS. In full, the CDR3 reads CASSDEGADSDYTF.

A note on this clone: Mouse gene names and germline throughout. CDR3 loop: CASSDGTGIAEQFF. CDR3 DNA, as far as it was read: TGTGCCAGCAGTGATGGGACAGGGATTGCT. This chain links TRBV13-1 with TRBJ2-1; 8 positions match TRBD1. The CDR3 end is not reached by the read, which stops 4 residues before it; the germline J gene fills it in. V gave up 0 bases and J gave up 6 bases; unmatched junction bases: 2. From germline, CDR1 is NSHNY and CDR2 SYGAGN. The CDR3 contains 14 residues.

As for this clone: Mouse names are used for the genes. CDR3: CASSLTGANTGQLYF. The DNA read from the CDR3 is TGTGCCAGCAGTCTGACTGGAGCAAACACCGGG. The chain recombines TRBV13-1 with TRBJ2-2; D possibly corresponds to TRBD2 (6 bases). The read ends 4 residues before the CDR3 terminus; that terminus is restored from the germline J gene. Germline lookup yields CDR1 NSHNY and CDR2 SYGAGN. The V gene lost 4 bases and the J gene lost 0 bases, with 10 bases spanning the gap. The CDR3 has 15 amino acids.

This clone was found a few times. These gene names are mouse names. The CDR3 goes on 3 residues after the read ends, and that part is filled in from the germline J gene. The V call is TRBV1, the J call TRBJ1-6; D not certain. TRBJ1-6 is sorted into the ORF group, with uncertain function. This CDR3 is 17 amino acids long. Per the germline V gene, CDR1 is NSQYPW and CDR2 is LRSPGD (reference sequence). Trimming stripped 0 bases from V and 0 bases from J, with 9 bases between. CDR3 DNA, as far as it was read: TGCACCTGCAGTGCAGATCAATACAATTCCTATAATTCGCCC. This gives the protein CTCSADQYNSYNSP. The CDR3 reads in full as CTCSADQYNSYNSPLYF.

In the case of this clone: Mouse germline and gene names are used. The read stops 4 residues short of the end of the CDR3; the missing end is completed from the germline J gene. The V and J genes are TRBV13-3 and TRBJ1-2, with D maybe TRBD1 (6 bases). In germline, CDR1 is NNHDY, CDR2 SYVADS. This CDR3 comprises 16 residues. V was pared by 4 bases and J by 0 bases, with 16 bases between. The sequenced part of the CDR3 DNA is TGTGCCAGCAGTCCCTCACCAGGGGTGACAAACTCC. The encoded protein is CASSPSPGVTNS. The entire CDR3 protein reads CASSPSPGVTNSDYTF.

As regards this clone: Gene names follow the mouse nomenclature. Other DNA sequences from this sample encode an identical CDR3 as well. CDR3 sequence reads: CASSQRTGVYAEQFF. The CDR3 DNA, read in part, is TGTGCCAGCAGCCAAAGGACTGGGGTTTATGCT. The chain carries TRBV5 and TRBJ2-1; 9 bases align to TRBD2. The sequence runs out 4 residues before the end of the CDR3; the remainder is reconstructed from the germline J gene. Losses at the gene ends were 2 bases for V and 4 bases for J; bases not matched to a gene: 3. Germline lookup yields CDR1 LGHNA and CDR2 YNLKQL (reference sequence). The CDR3 sequence is 15 residues long.

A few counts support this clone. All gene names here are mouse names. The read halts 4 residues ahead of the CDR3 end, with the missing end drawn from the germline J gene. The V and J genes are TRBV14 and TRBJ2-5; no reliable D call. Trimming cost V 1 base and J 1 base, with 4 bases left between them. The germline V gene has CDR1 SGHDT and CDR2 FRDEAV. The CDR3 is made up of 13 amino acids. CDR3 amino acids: CASSFTDQDTQYF. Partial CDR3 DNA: TGTGCCAGCAGTTTCACAGACCAAGAC.

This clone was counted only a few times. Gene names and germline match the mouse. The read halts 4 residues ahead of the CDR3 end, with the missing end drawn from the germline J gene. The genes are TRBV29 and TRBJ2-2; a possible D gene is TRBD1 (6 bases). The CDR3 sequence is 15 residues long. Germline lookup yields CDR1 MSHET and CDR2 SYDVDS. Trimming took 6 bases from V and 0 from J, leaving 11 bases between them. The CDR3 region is CASSLGTTNTGQLYF. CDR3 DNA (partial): TGTGCTAGCAGCCTCGGGACAACAAACACCGGG.

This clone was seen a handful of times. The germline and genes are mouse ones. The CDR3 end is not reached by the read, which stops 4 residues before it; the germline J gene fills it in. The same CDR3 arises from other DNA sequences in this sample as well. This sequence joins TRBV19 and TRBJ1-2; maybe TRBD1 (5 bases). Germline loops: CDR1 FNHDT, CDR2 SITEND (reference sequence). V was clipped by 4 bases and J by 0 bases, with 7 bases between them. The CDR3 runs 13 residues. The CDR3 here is CASSLQANSDYTF. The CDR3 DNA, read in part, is TGTGCCAGCAGTCTACAGGCAAACTCC.

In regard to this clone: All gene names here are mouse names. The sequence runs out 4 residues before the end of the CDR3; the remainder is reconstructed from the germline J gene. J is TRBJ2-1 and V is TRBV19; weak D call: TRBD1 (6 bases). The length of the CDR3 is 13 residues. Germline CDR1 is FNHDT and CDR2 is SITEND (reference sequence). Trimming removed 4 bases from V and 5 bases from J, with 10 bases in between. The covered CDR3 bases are TGTGCCAGCAGTCCCCGGGACAATGCT. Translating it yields CASSPRDNA. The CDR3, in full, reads CASSPRDNAEQFF.

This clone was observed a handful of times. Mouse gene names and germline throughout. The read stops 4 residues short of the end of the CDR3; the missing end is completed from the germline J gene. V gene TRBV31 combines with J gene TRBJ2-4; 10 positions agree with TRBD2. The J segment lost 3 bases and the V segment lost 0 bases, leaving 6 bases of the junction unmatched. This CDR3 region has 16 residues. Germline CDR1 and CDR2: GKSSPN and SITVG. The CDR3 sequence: CAWSLRTGGGQNTLYF. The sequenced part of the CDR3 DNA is TGTGCCTGGAGTCTGAGGACTGGGGGAGGACAAAAC.

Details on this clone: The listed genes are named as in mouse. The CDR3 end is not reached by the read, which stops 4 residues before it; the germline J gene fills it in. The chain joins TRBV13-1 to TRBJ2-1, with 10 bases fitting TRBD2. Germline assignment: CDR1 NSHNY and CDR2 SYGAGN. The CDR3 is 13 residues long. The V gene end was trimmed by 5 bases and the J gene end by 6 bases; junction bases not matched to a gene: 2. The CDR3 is CASRGDWGAEQFF. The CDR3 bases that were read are TGTGCCAGCAGGGGGGACTGGGGTGCT.

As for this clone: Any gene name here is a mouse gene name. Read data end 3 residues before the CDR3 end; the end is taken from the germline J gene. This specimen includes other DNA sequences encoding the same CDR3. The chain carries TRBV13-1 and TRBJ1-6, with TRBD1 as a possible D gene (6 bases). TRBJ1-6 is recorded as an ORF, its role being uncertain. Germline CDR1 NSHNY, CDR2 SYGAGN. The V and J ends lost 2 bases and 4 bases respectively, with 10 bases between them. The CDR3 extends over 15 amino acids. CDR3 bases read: TGTGCCAGCAGTGAGCGCCAGGGGTATAATTCGCCC. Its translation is CASSERQGYNSP. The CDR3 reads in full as CASSERQGYNSPLYF.